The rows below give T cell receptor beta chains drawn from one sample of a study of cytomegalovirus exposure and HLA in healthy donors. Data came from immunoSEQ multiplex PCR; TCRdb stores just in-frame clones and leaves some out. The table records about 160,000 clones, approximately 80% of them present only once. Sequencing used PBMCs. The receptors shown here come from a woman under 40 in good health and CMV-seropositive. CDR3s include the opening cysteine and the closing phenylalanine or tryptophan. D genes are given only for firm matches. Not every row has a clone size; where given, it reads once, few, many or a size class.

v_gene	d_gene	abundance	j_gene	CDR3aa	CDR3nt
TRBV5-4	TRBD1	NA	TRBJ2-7	CASSLRDRGVREQYF	TGTGCCAGCAGCTTGAGGGACAGGGGGGTGAGGGAGCAGTACTTC
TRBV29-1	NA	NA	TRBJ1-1	CSVEAKRVMNTEAFF	TGCAGCGTTGAGGCGAAGAGGGTTATGAACACTGAAGCTTTCTTT
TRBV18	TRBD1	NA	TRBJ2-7	CASSVRDRGVYEQYF	TGTGCCAGCTCAGTACGGGACAGGGGGGTGTACGAGCAGTACTTC
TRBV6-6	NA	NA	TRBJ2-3	CASSYVADTQYF	TGTGCCAGCAGTTACGTAGCAGATACGCAGTATTTT
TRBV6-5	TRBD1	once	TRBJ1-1	CASSLKFAGGTEAFF	TGTGCCAGCAGTTTAAAATTCGCAGGGGGCACTGAAGCTTTCTTT
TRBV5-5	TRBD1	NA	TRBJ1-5	CASSSRRTGLGGNQPQHF	TGTGCCAGCAGCTCAAGACGGACAGGCTTAGGGGGCAATCAGCCCCAGCATTTT
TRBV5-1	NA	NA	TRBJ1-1	CASSSDGGQNEAFF	TGCGCCAGCAGCTCAGACGGAGGACAGAATGAAGCTTTCTTT
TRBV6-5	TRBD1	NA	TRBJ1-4	CASSFDHRGLDEKLFF	TGTGCCAGCAGTTTCGATCACAGGGGACTAGATGAAAAACTGTTTTTT
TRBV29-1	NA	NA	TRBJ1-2	CSVEDLEGNYGYTF	TGCAGCGTTGAAGATCTTGAGGGAAACTATGGCTACACCTTC
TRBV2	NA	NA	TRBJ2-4	CASSEASSTKNIQYF	TGTGCCAGCAGTGAAGCGAGTAGCACCAAAAACATTCAGTACTTC
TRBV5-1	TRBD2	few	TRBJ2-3	CASSLGTSGGRSTDTQYF	TGCGCCAGCAGCCTCGGGACTAGCGGGGGGCGAAGCACAGATACGCAGTATTTT
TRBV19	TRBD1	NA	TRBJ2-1	CASSSYPTGAGYNEQFF	TGTGCCAGTAGTAGCTACCCTACAGGGGCCGGGTACAATGAGCAGTTCTTC
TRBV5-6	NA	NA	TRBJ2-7	CASRRTSGSSIGDEQYF	TGTGCCAGCAGACGGACATCTGGATCATCGATCGGCGACGAGCAGTACTTC
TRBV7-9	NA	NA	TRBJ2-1	CASSLVDSRDEQFF	TGTGCCAGCAGCTTAGTTGACAGCCGAGATGAGCAGTTCTTC
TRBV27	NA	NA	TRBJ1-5	CASTNGNQPQHF	TGTGCCAGCACTAATGGCAATCAGCCCCAGCATTTT
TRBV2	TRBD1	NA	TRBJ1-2	CASVRDSYLYGYTF	TGTGCCAGCGTACGGGACAGCTATCTCTATGGCTACACCTTC
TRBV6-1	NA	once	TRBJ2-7	CASSDASPHEQYF	TGTGCCAGCAGTGACGCCAGTCCGCACGAGCAGTACTTC
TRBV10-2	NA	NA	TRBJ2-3	CASRKGLKGEGTDTQYF	TGCGCCAGCAGGAAGGGATTGAAGGGGGAAGGCACAGATACGCAGTATTTT
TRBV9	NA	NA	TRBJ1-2	CASSVAGSQNYGYTF	TGTGCCAGCAGCGTAGCAGGAAGCCAGAACTATGGCTACACCTTC
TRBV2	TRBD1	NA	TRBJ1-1	CASNLQGFGTEAFF	TGTGCCAGCAATCTACAGGGGTTCGGAACTGAAGCTTTCTTT
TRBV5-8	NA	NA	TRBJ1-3	CASSLTTRGESSGNTIYF	TGTGCCAGCAGCTTGACGACCAGGGGAGAGAGCTCTGGAAACACCATATATTTT
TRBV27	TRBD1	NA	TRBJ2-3	CASSPRTGEATDTQYF	TGTGCCAGCAGTCCCCGGACAGGGGAGGCCACAGATACGCAGTATTTT
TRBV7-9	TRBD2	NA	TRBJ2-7	CSSSGDYSAYEQYF	TGTTCCAGCAGCGGGGACTATAGCGCCTACGAGCAGTACTTC
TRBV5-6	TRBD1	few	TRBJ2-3	CASRDRSTDTQYF	TGTGCCAGCAGGGACAGGAGTACAGATACGCAGTATTTT
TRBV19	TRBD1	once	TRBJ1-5	CASMVQGAAQPQHF	TGTGCCAGTATGGTCCAGGGGGCGGCTCAGCCCCAGCATTTT
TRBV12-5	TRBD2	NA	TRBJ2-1	CASGSSVGGGVNEQFF	TGTGCTAGTGGTTCGTCGGTTGGCGGGGGGGTCAATGAGCAGTTCTTC
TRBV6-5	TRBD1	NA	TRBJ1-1	CASSPGQGATTEAFF	TGTGCCAGCAGTCCGGGACAGGGGGCGACTACTGAAGCTTTCTTT
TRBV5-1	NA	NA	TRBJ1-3	CASSLAHLYSGNTIYF	TGCGCCAGCAGCTTGGCCCACCTCTACTCTGGAAACACCATATATTTT
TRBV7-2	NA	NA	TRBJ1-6	CASRSEQVESRAPLHF	TGTGCCAGCCGATCGGAACAGGTAGAAAGTAGAGCACCCCTCCACTTT
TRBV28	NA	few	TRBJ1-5	CASIGGTNQPQHF	TGTGCCAGCATAGGAGGCACTAATCAGCCCCAGCATTTT
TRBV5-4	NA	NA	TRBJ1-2	CASSATNYGYTF	TGTGCCAGCAGCGCTACTAACTATGGCTACACCTTC
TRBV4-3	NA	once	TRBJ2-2	CASSQELSRAAGELFF	TGCGCCAGCAGCCAAGAATTGAGCAGGGCGGCCGGGGAGCTGTTTTTT
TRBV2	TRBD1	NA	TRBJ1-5	CASSGTGGDQPQHF	TGTGCCAGCAGTGGGACAGGAGGGGATCAGCCCCAGCATTTT
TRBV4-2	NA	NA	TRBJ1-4	CASSQDGGRILFF	TGTGCCAGCAGCCAAGATGGGGGCAGAATCCTGTTTTTT
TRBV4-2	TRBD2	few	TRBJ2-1	CASSQGTSDNEQFF	TGTGCCAGCAGCCAAGGGACTAGCGACAATGAGCAGTTCTTC
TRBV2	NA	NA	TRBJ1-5	CASSLQGYSNQPQHF	TGTGCCAGCAGTTTACAGGGTTATAGCAATCAGCCCCAGCATTTT
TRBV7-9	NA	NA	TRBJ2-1	CASSIVGKRASSYNEQFF	TGTGCCAGCAGTATTGTTGGGAAGCGGGCGAGCTCCTACAATGAGCAGTTCTTC
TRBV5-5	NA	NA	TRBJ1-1	CASSLPLGGDTEAFF	TGTGCCAGCAGCCTCCCGTTGGGGGGGGACACTGAAGCTTTCTTT
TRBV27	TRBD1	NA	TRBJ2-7	CASSLLGTGTDEQYF	TGTGCCAGCAGTTTGTTGGGGACAGGGACGGACGAGCAGTACTTC
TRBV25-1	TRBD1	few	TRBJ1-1	CASSDTGGEAFF	TGTGCCAGCAGTGATACAGGGGGAGAAGCTTTCTTT
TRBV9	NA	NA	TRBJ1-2	CASSLGGGRSYGYTF	TGTGCCAGCAGCCTCGGGGGGGGACGAAGCTATGGCTACACCTTC
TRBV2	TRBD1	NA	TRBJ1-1	CASKGENTGGWTEAFF	TGTGCCAGCAAAGGGGAAAATACAGGGGGCTGGACTGAAGCTTTCTTT
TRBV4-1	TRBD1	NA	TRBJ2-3	CASSQFPSTGSTDTQYF	TGCGCCAGCAGCCAATTTCCCTCGACAGGGTCCACAGATACGCAGTATTTT
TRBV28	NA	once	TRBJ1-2	CASTGVYGYTF	TGTGCCAGCACAGGGGTCTATGGCTACACCTTC
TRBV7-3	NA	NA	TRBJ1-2	CASSLMTGRGYTF	TGTGCCAGCAGCTTAATGACAGGAAGAGGCTACACCTTC
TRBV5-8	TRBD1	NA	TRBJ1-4	CASRIGTGDTNEKLFF	TGTGCCAGCAGAATAGGGACAGGGGACACAAATGAAAAACTGTTTTTT